Detailed here is one T cell receptor beta chain. What this receptor recognizes is not known. No clone much larger than this one lies a single base away; base qualities are absent. To be included, a participant needed at least one PBMC sample from before ART initiation plus at least two post-ART samples. Every participant with HIV received treatment in the United States of America. Before DNA extraction, cryopreserved samples containing about 0.9-10 million PBMC were thawed and washed. At the time of the earliest PBMC sample, participants with HIV were aged between about 20 and 54 years. PBMC samples were contributed by each participant from 1-4 timepoints before ART initiation and 2-8 timepoints after ART initiation, with a median of 7 samples. For every participant, serial HIV viral load, CD4+ T-cell count, ART history and demographic data were obtained. Genomic DNA was extracted from unsorted PBMC with a Qiagen kit on a QIAcube, processed in batches of 12 samples.

The source of the sample is a study of long-term antiretroviral therapy in people with HIV (dated by TCRdb to the early 2020s). Background for the entire study: The earliest samples were collected roughly a decade before the 2015 WHO recommendation for immediate ART, at a time when ART was usually postponed until CD4 counts fell. A retrospective serial study tested whether ART initiation and durable HIV suppression were associated with changes in peripheral blood TRB repertoire composition and diversity. A total of some 200 cryopreserved PBMC samples came from approximately 30 adults with confirmed HIV infection and were collected serially over a mean of roughly six years (range 1-12). About two fifths of the roughly 30 participants with HIV were female. No cross-contamination during QIAcube processing was seen in test extractions of a monoclonal T-cell line run alongside about 33 polyclonal samples.

Inclusive of the bounding cysteine and phenylalanine, the CDR3 is 15 residues long. Here the CDR3 DNA is all that survives: 45 bases in frame from base 1. A distance of 12 bases separates the germline ends of V and J, which lose 0 bases and 4 bases respectively. From the germline V gene, CDR1 is MGHRA and CDR2 is YSYEKL. The immunoSEQ hsTCRB v3.0 assay was used at survey level resolution to sequence the TRB variable region. TRB sequencing targeted a depth of roughly 35,000-55,000 T-cell genomes per sample. Pooled TRB libraries were sequenced on an Illumina MiSeq with a v3 150-cycle kit. The paper's processing steps were these. Repertoire analysis was run in R within a reproducible Nextflow workflow that covered QC, data transformation and analysis. LymphoSeq2, an R package for exploring AIRR-Seq data, was used to implement custom analyses. A handful of samples yielding fewer than 5000 total TRB sequences were excluded, leaving 188 analyzed HIV repertoires. Among the approximately 190 retained HIV repertoires, some 60 were collected before ART initiation and 129 after ART initiation. Repertoires were downsampled to 5000 TRB nucleotide sequences, and summary statistics were averaged over 100 downsampling iterations. TRB sequences were retained for analysis only if CDR3 regions of at least seven amino acids were present. Diversity was assessed using a clonality score derived from Shannon entropy and using the Gini coefficient. Repertoire networks linked the top 5000 CDR3 amino acid sequences whenever two sequences differed by an edit distance of one. For TRB CDR3 amino acid sequences, GLIPH2 was used to predict antigen specificity groups and MHC restriction. Known CMV, EBV, HIV or tissue antigen associations were flagged by matching CDR3 amino acid sequences against VDJdb and McPAS-TCR. Pre-ART, post-ART and control groups were compared with Wilcoxon signed-rank tests and Holm-Bonferroni correction. TCRdb stores this immuneACCESS table with in-frame sequences only. Part of the clones is absent; in the studies checked, under half of the shortfall reflects unresolved V genes, and no reason is known for the rest. That table supplies the V and J calls and clone size; D and trimming were determined from the DNA. This sample gives about 20,000 clones in total; about four fifths of them show up just once. Approximately 11% of the sample belongs to the ten largest clones.

Findings and caveats that apply to the study as a whole: The samples span the years 2004 to 2017, and the ART regimens used at that time may not be as effective as current regimens. CDR3 length ranges in HIV repertoires were narrower than in controls, and network structure suggested an antigen-experienced repertoire with only a slight naive shift after ART. Inferences about post-ART repertoire changes are limited because no data were available on ART adherence, viral resistance or therapy changes. Starting ART was linked to a significant rise in TRB diversity, yet even after long-term ART the diversity remained significantly lower than in transplant donor controls. Expanded TRB clones identified before ART initiation dominated the repertoire at all time points, although this dominance fluctuated and declined in many PLHIV after ART. Because pre-ART samples had limited cell numbers, profiling was done on unsorted PBMC rather than on sorted CD4+ and CD8+ T cells. Limited PBMC availability meant only the TCR beta chain was sequenced, without alpha chain pairing.

The clonotype was recovered from a middle-aged man with HIV. Recombination joined TRBV4-1 with TRBJ1-2, with the D gene call left open. The sequences come from unsorted PBMCs, collected less than 2.5 years after starting antiretroviral therapy. The DNA reads as follows: TGCGCCAGCAGCCAAGAACCAGGTGGATTCTATGGCTACACCTTC. The encoded protein is CASSQEPGGFYGYTF.